Below, one T cell receptor (beta chain) is given with its context. The data derive from a study of shared clonotypes between healthy human individuals. Methods used by the authors: Filtering of immunoSEQ junctional sequences could not match full-length read filtering. The repertoire was sequenced with immunoSEQ multiplex PCR; TCRdb's copy has only in-frame clones and lacks some. V and J calls and clone size are those listed in that table; D and trimming were worked out from the DNA. The data contain about 2.1 million clones, roughly 95% of them singletons. V was cut by 6 bases and J by 0 bases, with 13 bases left in between. This CDR3 spans 15 amino acids. Germline CDR1 reads MNHEY; CDR2 reads SMNVEV (reference sequence). The naive CD8 population came from CD45RO-negative cells selected for CCR7, without terminally differentiated effector memory CD45RA+ cells.

Sequenced sample: naive CD8+ T cells from PBMCs. The chain recombines TRBV27 with TRBJ2-3; a possible D gene is TRBD2 (6 bases). This clonotype was obtained from a man younger than 35 in good health. Some clones in this sample may be carry-over from other donors' samples. For the CDR3, the DNA is TGTGCCAGCAGCCACGGAGGGGTTAGCACAGATACGCAGTATTTT. Translating it yields CASSHGGVSTDTQYF.